This T cell receptor (beta chain) comes out of a study of T cell responses to AZD1222 COVID-19 vaccine. Study details: Second-dose schedules of about 4 or about 12 weeks were combined. Regarding the study as a whole: White British people made up most donors, females outnumbered males, and clonal diversity was possibly underestimated. Repertoire sampling happened only post peak T cell response.

This clone appeared once. Its cognate antigen is unknown. The data were produced by immunoSEQ multiplex PCR, yet TCRdb's version contains in-frame clones alone and is incomplete. This table holds fewer than 150,000 clones, roughly 90% found once. Germline CDR1 reads SGHRS; CDR2 reads YFSETQ. This CDR3 region has 14 residues. Trimming stripped 6 bases from V and 2 bases from J, with 13 bases between. The source is an adult in good health. The chain carries TRBV5-1 and TRBJ2-3; the D is unclear. Specimen: peripheral blood, collected on day 0 of AZD1222 vaccination. The CDR3 nucleotides are TGCGCCAGCACCTCTGTAGGTTCCACAGATACGCAGTATTTT. The encoded protein is CASTSVGSTDTQYF.